Following are 15 T cell receptor beta chains from one sample sequenced in a study of blood T cell repertoires in COVID-19. TCRdb's copy holds only in-frame clones and misses some; the assay was immunoSEQ multiplex PCR. The repertoire holds about 60,000 clones, with approximately 80% as singletons. The sequenced material came from peripheral blood. The receptors stem from a woman of 80 years or more with acute or convalescent COVID-19.

The V gene is TRBV10-2, the J gene TRBJ1-6, with D uncertain. Germline CDR1 reads WSHSY; CDR2 reads SAAADI. There are 15 residues in the CDR3. Trimming cost V 2 bases and J 0 bases, with 5 bases left between them. The CDR3 here is CASSEESSYNSPLHF. In DNA, the CDR3 is TGCGCCAGCAGTGAGGAGAGCTCCTATAATTCACCCCTCCACTTT.

The chain joins TRBV15 to TRBJ2-5, with 10 bases aligning to TRBD2. The germline CDR1 and CDR2 sequences are LNHNV and YYDKDF (reference sequence). This CDR3 contains 12 residues. The ends lost 5 bases at V and 7 bases at J; junction bases unmatched: 1. CDR3 amino acids: CATSGLAVTQYF. The CDR3 DNA is TGTGCCACCAGCGGACTAGCGGTGACCCAGTACTTC.

The chain combines TRBV18 with TRBJ2-7; D not certain. Deletions cut 3 bases from V and 6 bases from J, with 12 bases between. There are 13 residues in the CDR3. Germline V CDR1 and CDR2: KGHSH, LQKENI. The CDR3 region has the DNA TGTGCCAGCTCACCTAGGAGTCCCGGCGAGCAGTACTTC. Protein product: CASSPRSPGEQYF.

This clone was found once. The chain combines TRBV12-3 or TRBV12-4 with TRBJ2-7; unclear D gene. V lost 6 bases and J 3 bases, leaving 9 bases between the germline ends. This CDR3 has 12 amino acids. The CDR3 nucleotides read TGTGCCAGCAGCCAATGGAGCTACGAGCAGTACTTC. It translates to CASSQWSYEQYF.

The chain carries TRBV7-9 and TRBJ2-7; TRBD2 is a possible D gene (6 bases). Between the trimmed V and J ends, which lost 6 bases and 0 bases, there was a span of 18 bases. CDR1 is SEHNR and CDR2 is FQNEAQ in the germline V gene (reference sequence). The CDR3 spans 16 residues. CDR3 DNA sequence: TGTGCCAGCAGTCCCACGGGGCTTAGCGGCTCCTACGAGCAGTACTTC. Amino acid sequence: CASSPTGLSGSYEQYF.

The chain uses TRBV5-4 and TRBJ1-2; the D gene is possibly TRBD1 (6 bases). V lost 4 bases and J lost 2, with 18 bases in between. The CDR3 is 16 residues long. The germline CDR1 and CDR2 sequences are SGHNT and YYREEE (reference sequence). CDR3 protein: CASSPPKGQGNYGYTF. The CDR3 region has the DNA TGTGCCAGCAGCCCACCCAAGGGGCAGGGGAACTATGGCTACACCTTC.

The chain uses TRBV5-4 and TRBJ1-4, with D maybe TRBD1 (5 bases). This CDR3 has 15 residues. Germline CDR1 reads SGHNT; CDR2 reads YYREEE (reference sequence). V was cut by 2 bases and J by 5 bases, with 13 bases left in between. The CDR3 region is CASSLRTEGNEKLFF. DNA for the CDR3: TGTGCCAGCAGCTTACGGACGGAGGGGAATGAAAAACTGTTTTTT.

This rearrangement joins TRBV28 to TRBJ1-1, with TRBD1 as a possible D gene (5 bases). The CDR3 sequence is 16 residues long. Germline V gives CDR1 MDHEN, CDR2 SYDVKM. The ends were cut back, 8 bases at V and 3 bases at J, with 22 bases in the middle. CDR3 sequence reads: CASLGGATGSDTEAFF. CDR3 DNA: TGTGCCAGCCTTGGAGGGGCAACGGGCTCGGACACTGAAGCTTTCTTT.

This clone was picked up a small number of times. The chain has TRBV6-6 and TRBJ2-7; TRBD1 matches 11 bases. Germline CDR1 MNHNY, CDR2 SVGAGI (reference sequence). The CDR3 covers 14 residues. Germline trimming cut 6 bases from V and 7 bases from J; bases unmatched to any gene: 8. The CDR3 DNA is TGTGCCAGCAGGGAAGGACAGGGGGCGCTTGAGCAGTACTTC. Its translation is CASREGQGALEQYF.

This clone was counted a few times. This chain connects TRBV4-3 to TRBJ1-2; 9 positions match TRBD1. The CDR3 has 15 amino acids. V gave up 3 bases and J gave up 5 bases; unmatched junction bases: 7. CDR1 is LGHNA, CDR2 YSLEER, per germline. The CDR3: CASSHTTGGDYGYTF. The CDR3 DNA reads TGCGCCAGCAGCCACACCACAGGGGGCGATTATGGCTACACCTTC.

The V and J genes are TRBV27 and TRBJ1-6, with D perhaps TRBD1 (6 bases). V was shortened by 3 bases and J by 9 bases, with 15 bases between the two germline ends. Germline CDR1 is MNHEY and CDR2 is SMNVEV (reference sequence). CDR3 size: 15 residues. The CDR3 nucleotides are TGTGCCAGCAGTTTGTCTGGGAGGGGGAGTTCACCCCTCCACTTT. Translating gives CASSLSGRGSSPLHF.

The rearrangement uses TRBV27 and TRBJ1-1, with 8 bases aligning to TRBD1. Germline V gives CDR1 MNHEY, CDR2 SMNVEV (reference sequence). The CDR3 is 14 residues long. J gave up 4 bases and V 3 bases, and 4 bases lay outside the gene matches. For the CDR3, the DNA is TGTGCCAGCAGTTTCCAGGGGGCTGTCACTGAAGCTTTCTTT. Its protein is CASSFQGAVTEAFF.

This clone came up a few times. The chain employs TRBV14 and TRBJ1-2; TRBD1 agrees at 7 bases. The CDR3 is made up of 12 amino acids. The V gene's germline CDR1 is SGHDN and CDR2 FVKESK. V lost 4 bases to trimming and J lost 6 bases; unmatched junction nucleotides: 2. The CDR3 loop is CASSPQGDGYTF. The DNA for the CDR3 is TGTGCCAGCAGCCCCCAGGGGGATGGCTACACCTTC.

This clone has more than one count but fewer than ten. The chain carries TRBV7-6 and TRBJ1-4; no definite D call. This CDR3 region has 13 residues. With 2 bases removed from V and 5 bases from J, the gap between germline ends came to 6 bases. Germline V gene sequence: CDR1 SGHVS, CDR2 FNYEAQ. The CDR3 nucleotides are TGTGCCAGCAGCTTATTGGCAAATGAAAAACTGTTTTTT. Translated: CASSLLANEKLFF.

This chain joins TRBV30 and TRBJ1-5, with D perhaps matching TRBD1 (6 bases). CDR3 length: 15 amino acids. Deletions cut 2 bases from V and 0 bases from J, with 11 bases between. Germline lookup yields CDR1 GTSNPN and CDR2 SVGIG (reference sequence). The CDR3 spells CAWSPDSHSNQPQHF. Here the CDR3 DNA reads TGTGCCTGGAGTCCGGACAGCCATAGCAATCAGCCCCAGCATTTT.